This entry is about one TCR beta chain. The record originates from a study of blood T cell repertoires in COVID-19. About the research overall: Acute and convalescent COVID-19 samples came from the United States, Italy and Spain. From T cells, B-cell-depleted T cells, or PBMCs came the material, which was cDNA or gDNA.

The CDR3 consists of 13 residues. The ends were cut back, 2 bases at V and 6 bases at J, with 11 bases in the middle. The V gene's germline CDR1 is MGHRA and CDR2 YSYEKL. Per the authors' pipeline: Researchers report that nucleated cell counts were estimated from reference gene primer amplification. The data were produced by immunoSEQ multiplex PCR, yet TCRdb's version contains in-frame clones alone and is incomplete. V and J calls and clone size are those listed in that table; D and trimming were worked out from the DNA. Of some 190,000 clones in the sample, 70% to 90% were seen once. The source material was peripheral blood. The chain recombines TRBV4-1 with TRBJ2-7; the D gene is possibly TRBD2 (6 bases). This clonotype was sampled from a human donor with active or convalescent COVID-19. The donor label of this sample is uncertain. The CDR3 bases are TGCGCCAGCAGCCAAAACCAGGGAGGCGAGCAGTACTTC. Translating it yields CASSQNQGGEQYF.